This TCR beta chain was sequenced in a study of cytomegalovirus exposure and HLA in healthy donors. The CDR3 loop spans 14 amino acids. V lost 8 bases to trimming and J lost 8 bases, with 21 bases between them. The germline gives CDR1 ENHRY, CDR2 SYGVKD. This clone was counted between two and nine times. Assay used: immunoSEQ multiplex PCR; TCRdb lists only in-frame clones, some missing. Here the sample spans some 130,000 clones, approximately 92% being singletons. The chain joins TRBV10-3 to TRBJ1-2; D gene ambiguous. The origin of this receptor is a woman aged 18-30 years in good health and CMV-seronegative. Sequencing was performed on PBMCs. The CDR3: CAIGPVGLGSGYTF. The DNA for the CDR3 is TGTGCCATCGGACCCGTCGGTCTGGGGAGCGGCTACACCTTC.